The following is a T cell receptor (beta chain) sequence with its context. The antigen is not known. Trimming cost V 5 bases and J 2 bases, with 9 bases left between them. Per the germline V gene, CDR1 is SQVTM and CDR2 is ANQGSEA. There are 13 residues in the CDR3. The data are from a study of cytomegalovirus exposure and HLA in healthy donors. About the study: Among approximately 400 genotyped donors, 80% to 90% fell in the Caucasian-associated ancestry cluster.

The study ran its PCR with 60 Vbeta and 13 Jbeta primers. Assay used: immunoSEQ multiplex PCR; TCRdb lists only in-frame clones, some missing. The repertoire holds about 160,000 clones, about 85% seen once, with 1.5% to 2% in the top ten. General study points: DRB1 showed the most TCR associations and HLA-C the fewest in a later analysis, as rates varied by HLA locus. Among the most significant clusters, several appeared linked to common viral pathogens in a later analysis.

The sequenced sample was PBMCs. The sequence derives from a man in his late teens or twenties in good health and CMV-seronegative. The chain recombines TRBV29-1 with TRBJ2-2; D remains unclear. In DNA form, the CDR3 reads TGCAGCGTTCTGTACAGTAACACCGGGGAGCTGTTTTTT. It is translated as CSVLYSNTGELFF.